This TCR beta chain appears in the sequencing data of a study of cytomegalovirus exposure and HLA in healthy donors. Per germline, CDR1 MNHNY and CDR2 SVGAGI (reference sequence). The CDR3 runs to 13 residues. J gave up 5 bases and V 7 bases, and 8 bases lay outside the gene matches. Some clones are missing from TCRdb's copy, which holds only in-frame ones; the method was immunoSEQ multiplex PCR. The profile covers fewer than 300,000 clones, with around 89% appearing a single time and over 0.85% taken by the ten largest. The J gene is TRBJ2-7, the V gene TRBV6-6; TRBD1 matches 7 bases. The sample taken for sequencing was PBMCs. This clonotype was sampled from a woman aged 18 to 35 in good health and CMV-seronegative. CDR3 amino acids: CASTDRAVDEQYF. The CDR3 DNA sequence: TGTGCCAGCACCGACAGGGCGGTCGACGAGCAGTACTTC.